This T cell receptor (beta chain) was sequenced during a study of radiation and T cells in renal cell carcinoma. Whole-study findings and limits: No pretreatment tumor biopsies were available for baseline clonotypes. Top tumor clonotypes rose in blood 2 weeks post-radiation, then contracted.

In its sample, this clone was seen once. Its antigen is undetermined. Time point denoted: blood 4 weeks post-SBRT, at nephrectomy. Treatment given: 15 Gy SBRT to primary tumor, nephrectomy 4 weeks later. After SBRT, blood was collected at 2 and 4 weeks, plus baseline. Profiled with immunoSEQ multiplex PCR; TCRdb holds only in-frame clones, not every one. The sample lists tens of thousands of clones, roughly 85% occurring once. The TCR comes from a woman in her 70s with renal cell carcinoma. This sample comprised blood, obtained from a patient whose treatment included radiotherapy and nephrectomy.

Written as DNA, the CDR3 is TGTGCCAGCTCAAGGGGACAGGGGACTATAGACACTGAAGCTTTCTTT. It translates to CASSRGQGTIDTEAFF. The chain employs TRBV18 and TRBJ1-1; 10 bases agree with TRBD1. The CDR3 consists of 16 residues. CDR1 KGHSH and CDR2 LQKENI come from the germline V gene. The V gene end was trimmed by 5 bases and the J gene end by 3 bases; junction bases not matched to a gene: 9.